The 7 T cell receptor beta chains below all came from one sample that was sequenced in a study of blood T cell repertoires in COVID-19. Assay used: immunoSEQ multiplex PCR; TCRdb lists only in-frame clones, some missing. Of 85,000 to 100,000 clones in the sample, roughly 89% are singletons; the top ten hold around 20%. Sequenced material: peripheral blood. The source is a woman aged 55-69 years with COVID-19, enrolled during active disease.

J is TRBJ2-7 and V is TRBV19; D possibly corresponds to TRBD1 (5 bases). The CDR3 length is 13 residues. Trimming removed 4 bases from V and 5 bases from J, with 12 bases in between. The V gene's germline CDR1 is LNHDA and CDR2 SQIVND (reference sequence). CDR3 coding DNA: TGTGCCAGTAGTACCCCAGGGATCAACGAGCAGTACTTC. Its translation is CASSTPGINEQYF.

V gene TRBV29-1 combines with J gene TRBJ2-5; tentative D call: TRBD2 (7 bases). Deletions cut 6 bases from V and 4 bases from J, with 15 bases between. CDR3 length: 13 residues. Germline-derived CDR1 and CDR2 are SQVTM and ANQGSEA. CDR3 bases: TGCAGCGTCAAAAGGGGGGGAGTAGAGACCCAGTACTTC. It is translated as CSVKRGGVETQYF.

The chain recombines TRBV6-5 with TRBJ1-2; the D gene is possibly TRBD1 (6 bases). The germline V gene has CDR1 MNHEY and CDR2 SVGAGI. V shed 4 bases and J shed 2 bases, with 11 bases lying between them. There are 14 residues in the CDR3. Here the CDR3 reads CASSSPGTNYGYTF. CDR3 nucleotides: TGTGCCAGCAGTTCGCCCGGGACAAACTATGGCTACACCTTC.

The chain combines TRBV19 with TRBJ1-5; 9 bases line up with TRBD1. V lost 4 bases and J lost 1; bases outside the gene matches: 5. The length of the CDR3 is 16 residues. Germline assignment: CDR1 LNHDA and CDR2 SQIVND (reference sequence). CDR3 DNA sequence: TGTGCCAGTAGTAGCAGGACAGGGGTGAGCAATCAGCCCCAGCATTTT. This encodes CASSSRTGVSNQPQHF. Based on the CDR3 plus reference TRBV19 and TRBJ1-5, the full variable domain is DGGITQSPKYLFRKEGQNVTLSCEQNLNHDAMYWYRQDPGQGLRLIYYSQIVNDFQKGDIAEGYSVSREKKESFPLTVTSAQKNPTAFYLCASSSRTGVSNQPQHFGDGTRLSIL.

This clone has a handful of counts. V gene TRBV6-5 combines with J gene TRBJ2-5; 9 nucleotides agree with TRBD2. Germline CDR1 and CDR2: MNHEY and SVGAGI. The J segment lost 9 bases and the V segment lost 0 bases, leaving 8 bases of the junction unmatched. This CDR3 has 15 amino acids. The chain's CDR3 is CASSYSQLAGGAQYF. The CDR3 bases are TGTGCCAGCAGTTACTCGCAGCTGGCGGGGGGGGCCCAGTACTTC.

This clone has only one observation. This rearrangement joins TRBV3-1 (or the pseudogene TRBV3-2) to TRBJ1-2, with D uncertain. CDR1 is LGHDT, CDR2 YNNKEL, per germline (reference sequence). The V end was cut by 4 bases, the J end by 7 bases, with 16 bases between. The CDR3 sequence is 14 residues long. This CDR3 is CASSPTGEGGGYTF. The CDR3, as DNA: TGTGCCAGCAGCCCCACCGGGGAGGGAGGTGGCTACACCTTC.

The chain joins TRBV6-5 to TRBJ2-7; TRBD1 matches 11 bases. CDR1 and CDR2 (germline): MNHEY, SVGAGI. The CDR3 has 14 residues. V lost 6 bases to trimming and J lost 6 bases; unmatched junction nucleotides: 7. Written as DNA, the CDR3 is TGTGCCAGCAGCCAATGGGACAGGGGGTCCGAGCAGTACTTC. It yields the protein CASSQWDRGSEQYF.